What follows describes a single T cell receptor (beta chain). Its antigen is unknown. The junction and the germline gene differ at one end; a read error may be behind it. The researchers produced TCR beta cDNA from approximately 540 ng total RNA with a constant-region primer. For TCR beta, libraries were produced by three nested multiplex PCR rounds using slightly modified ARM-PCR. The study ran its first two PCR rounds for 9 to 10 cycles each, using TRBV1-TRBV30 forward primers and a C-beta reverse primer. TCRdb reprocessed the multiplex PCR reads with MiXCR, giving one entry per CDR3 protein. This sample has fewer than 200,000 distinct CDR3 sequences, with around four fifths found just once. It was from approximately 20-30 mg of unsorted bulk tissue that RNA and DNA were co-extracted. These data are taken from a study of tumor-infiltrating lymphocytes in primary liver carcinoma. About the study: Tumors were stage T1-T3 N0M0, 4.2 to 10 cm across. About 3.5 to 8 million productive TCRbeta reads were obtained from the samples, with similar numbers across tissue types. Study-wide results and caveats: Only about 7.5-24% of top clones were detected in all five tumor regions. Pairs of tumor regions overlapped more than tumor-adjacent and tumor-blood pairs did.

CDR3 size: 14 residues. CDR1 and CDR2 (germline): SGHAT, FQNNGV. The chain uses TRBV11-2 and TRBJ2-3; the D gene is possibly TRBD1 (6 bases). The sequence was collected from a man aged 40-49 years with primary liver carcinoma and hepatitis B virus infection. Sequenced material: tumor tissue from primary liver carcinoma. The CDR3 reads CASSLNRQGGTHFF. CDR3 DNA: TGTGCCAGCAGCTTAAACCGACAAGGGGGTACGCACTTTTTT.